Listed here are 28 T cell receptor beta chains from one sample, sequenced in a study of blood T cell repertoires in COVID-19. Using immunoSEQ multiplex PCR, the repertoire was profiled, and TCRdb retains in-frame clones only, with some absent. In the table there are fewer than 150,000 clones, about 79% of which are singletons. Sample: peripheral blood. These receptors originate from a man between 65 and 85 years old with acute or convalescent COVID-19.

This clone appeared once. The chain joins TRBV5-1 to TRBJ2-7; TRBD1 aligns across 7 bases. Trimming removed 5 bases from V and 2 bases from J; junction bases left unmatched: 7. In germline, CDR1 is SGHRS, CDR2 YFSETQ. The CDR3 has 14 residues. CDR3 region: CASSSGQEPYEQYF. CDR3 nucleotides: TGCGCCAGCAGTTCTGGACAGGAGCCCTACGAGCAGTACTTC.

For the CDR3, the DNA is TGTGCCAGCAGGTCTGGACTAGCGGGGGGCGCAGATACGCAGTATTTT. This gives the protein CASRSGLAGGADTQYF. The rearrangement uses TRBV5-4 and TRBJ2-3; 14 bases are a match to TRBD2. The CDR3 loop spans 16 amino acids. Trimming removed 5 bases from V and 4 bases from J; junction bases left unmatched: 6. Per germline, CDR1 SGHNT and CDR2 YYREEE (reference sequence).

The chain is built from TRBV7-8 and TRBJ1-1; 7 nucleotides align to TRBD1. The CDR3 extends over 13 amino acids. The germline CDR1 and CDR2 sequences are SGHVS and FQNEAQ. Trimming cost V 2 bases and J 4 bases; bases outside gene matches: 1. The chain's CDR3 is CASSLQGGTEAFF. CDR3 DNA: TGTGCCAGCAGCTTACAGGGGGGCACTGAAGCTTTCTTT. Using reference TRBV7-8 and TRBJ1-1 for the parts outside the CDR3, the full variable domain is GAGVSQSPRYKVAKRGQDVALRCDPISGHVSLFWYQQALGQGPEFLTYFQNEAQLDKSGLPSDRFFAERPEGSVSTLKIQRTQQEDSAVYLCASSLQGGTEAFFGQGTRLTVV.

The chain recombines TRBV28 with TRBJ1-5, with a possible D match to TRBD1 (5 bases). The CDR3 has 15 amino acids. In germline, CDR1 is MDHEN, CDR2 SYDVKM. Trimming took 7 bases from V and 7 from J, leaving 20 bases between them. The CDR3 sequence is CASNLSGGVRQPQHF. CDR3 coding DNA: TGTGCCAGCAACCTCTCGGGGGGGGTCCGACAGCCCCAGCATTTT.

The gene calls are TRBV6-2 or TRBV6-3 and TRBJ2-7; 10 positions agree with TRBD1. CDR1 is MNHEY, CDR2 SVGEGT, per germline. The CDR3 runs to 18 residues. Losses at the gene ends were 1 base for V and 4 bases for J; bases not matched to a gene: 13. CDR3 nucleotide sequence: TGTGCCAGCAGTTACTTCGGCTCGACAGGGGGCAAAATGTACGAGCAGTACTTC. Its translation is CASSYFGSTGGKMYEQYF.

The chain employs TRBV10-3 and TRBJ2-5; 10 bases agree with TRBD2. V was clipped by 10 bases and J by 2 bases; unmatched bases: 7. CDR1 and CDR2 from the germline V gene are ENHRY and SYGVKD. The CDR3 spans 14 residues. The CDR3 reads CATASGGNQETQYF. CDR3 coding DNA: TGTGCCACCGCTAGCGGGGGCAATCAAGAGACCCAGTACTTC.

V gene TRBV11-3 combines with J gene TRBJ2-1; D perhaps matches TRBD2 (5 bases). In germline, CDR1 is SGHNT, CDR2 YENEEA. The CDR3 length is 15 residues. V lost 0 bases to trimming and J lost 4 bases, with 10 bases between them. For the CDR3, the DNA is TGTGCCAGCAGCTTAGACAGCGGCCCTTACAATGAGCAGTTCTTC. Translated, it gives CASSLDSGPYNEQFF.

The genes are TRBV20-1 and TRBJ1-5; 10 bases align to TRBD1. Germline-derived CDR1 and CDR2 are DFQATT and SNEGSKA (reference sequence). V was clipped by 3 bases and J by 3 bases; unmatched bases: 5. CDR3 length: 15 residues. Here the CDR3 DNA reads TGCAGTGCTAGTCAGGGACAGGGGCCCAATCAGCCCCAGCATTTT. Residues: CSASQGQGPNQPQHF.

The V call is TRBV4-3, the J call TRBJ1-4; TRBD1 matches at 7 bases. The CDR3 has 16 residues. V was clipped by 2 bases and J by 8 bases; unmatched bases: 11. The germline V gene encodes CDR1 LGHNA and CDR2 YSLEER. As DNA, the CDR3 is TGCGCCAGCAGCCAATCAGACAGGGTAGGGCAGGAAAAACTGTTTTTT. Amino acid sequence: CASSQSDRVGQEKLFF.

The chain recombines TRBV3-1 (or the pseudogene TRBV3-2) with TRBJ1-6; 7 bases map to TRBD1. Germline V lookup: CDR1 LGHDT, CDR2 YNNKEL (reference sequence). The CDR3 extends over 16 amino acids. J was trimmed by 5 bases and V by 4 bases; bases with no gene match: 8. CDR3 nucleotides: TGTGCCAGCAGCCCTGGGGCCGGGACAGATAATTCACCCCTCCACTTT. It is translated as CASSPGAGTDNSPLHF.

In this sample, this clone turned up a few times. The chain links TRBV5-6 to TRBJ1-3, with D possibly TRBD1 on 6 matching bases. This CDR3 contains 15 residues. V was clipped by 2 bases and J by 3 bases, with 12 bases between them. Germline CDR1 and CDR2: SGHDT and YYEEEE. CDR3 nucleotide sequence: TGTGCCAGCAGCTTTACTCACAGGGATGGAAACACCATATATTTT. Protein sequence: CASSFTHRDGNTIYF.

This clone was counted a single time. The V and J genes are TRBV7-3 and TRBJ2-1; the match to TRBD2 covers 9 bases. Per germline, CDR1 SGHTA and CDR2 FQGTGA. The V segment lost 2 bases and the J segment 10 bases; nucleotides outside the gene matches: 12. The CDR3 runs to 16 residues. This CDR3 is CASSLAGRGGAWEQFF. Written as DNA, the CDR3 is TGTGCCAGCAGCTTAGCGGGCCGCGGGGGGGCTTGGGAGCAGTTCTTC. Drawing the rest from reference TRBV7-3 and TRBJ2-1, the complete variable domain is GAGVSQTPSNKVTEKGKYVELRCDPISGHTALYWYRQSLGQGPEFLIYFQGTGAADDSGLPNDRFFAVRPEGSVSTLKIQRTERGDSAVYLCASSLAGRGGAWEQFFGPGTRLTVL.

This chain connects TRBV7-2 to TRBJ1-5; TRBD1 might be the D (5 bases). The CDR3 covers 15 residues. Germline CDR1 and CDR2: SGHTA and FQGNSA. Trimming shortened V by 5 bases and J by 5 bases, and 16 bases separated the two germline ends. This CDR3 reads CASSPRGGGDQPQHF. CDR3 DNA: TGTGCCAGCAGCCCCCGGGGCGGCGGGGATCAGCCCCAGCATTTT.

This chain connects TRBV15 to TRBJ1-1; D remains ambiguous. The germline gives CDR1 LNHNV, CDR2 YYDKDF (reference sequence). Trimming left V 0 bases short and J 4 bases short, with 12 bases between. The CDR3 totals 15 residues. Written as DNA, the CDR3 is TGTGCCACCAGCAGAGAGATGGGAGTGATCACTGAAGCTTTCTTT. Protein sequence: CATSREMGVITEAFF.

This chain joins TRBV2 and TRBJ1-5; D is ambiguous. Germline V gene sequence: CDR1 SNHLY, CDR2 FYNNEI. This CDR3 is built from 15 residues. V lost 6 bases, J lost 4 bases, and 16 bases lay in between. The DNA for the CDR3 is TGTGCCAGCAGATTAGGGAGAGTAGTGAATCAGCCCCAGCATTTT. Translated, it gives CASRLGRVVNQPQHF.

J is TRBJ1-6 and V is TRBV4-3; maybe TRBD1 (6 bases). The CDR3 totals 13 residues. Between the trimmed V and J ends, which lost 2 bases and 14 bases, there was a span of 13 bases. Per the germline V gene, CDR1 is LGHNA and CDR2 is YSLEER. The CDR3 sequence: CASSQQTGRALHF. Written as DNA, the CDR3 is TGCGCCAGCAGCCAACAAACAGGGCGGGCCCTCCACTTT.

This clone has a single count. The J gene is TRBJ1-2, the V gene TRBV10-3; D possibly corresponds to TRBD1 (6 bases). The CDR3 is 15 amino acids. Germline V gene sequence: CDR1 ENHRY, CDR2 SYGVKD. Trimming pared 3 bases from V and 4 bases from J, leaving 15 bases between. The CDR3 protein is CAISERTASPYGYTF. The CDR3 DNA reads TGTGCCATCAGTGAAAGGACAGCCAGCCCCTATGGCTACACCTTC.

The chain employs TRBV5-1 and TRBJ1-4; D unresolved. Germline CDR1 SGHRS, CDR2 YFSETQ. V was trimmed by 0 bases and J by 3 bases, leaving 6 bases between them. This CDR3 spans 14 amino acids. The CDR3 region is CASSLVAANEKLFF. CDR3 nucleotides: TGCGCCAGCAGCTTGGTGGCAGCTAATGAAAAACTGTTTTTT. Supplemented by reference TRBV5-1 and TRBJ1-4, the full variable domain reads KAGVTQTPRYLIKTRGQQVTLSCSPISGHRSVSWYQQTPGQGLQFLFEYFSETQRNKGNFPGRFSGRQFSNSRSEMNVSTLELGDSALYLCASSLVAANEKLFFGSGTQLSVL.

The CDR3 protein is CASSQGQGMGNQPQHF. CDR3 coding DNA: TGCGCCAGCAGCCAGGGACAGGGAATGGGCAATCAGCCCCAGCATTTT. J is TRBJ1-5 and V is TRBV4-1, with TRBD1 matching 9 bases. Trimming at V came to 3 bases and at J to 2 bases, leaving 5 bases not matched to a gene. The V gene's germline CDR1 is MGHRA and CDR2 YSYEKL. CDR3 size: 16 residues.

The chain has TRBV12-5 and TRBJ1-6; D is ambiguous. V lost 5 bases and J 8 bases, leaving 13 bases between the germline ends. This CDR3 has 14 residues. In germline, CDR1 is LGHNT, CDR2 FRNRAP. CDR3 sequence: CASGIGREDSPLHF. CDR3 coding DNA: TGTGCTAGTGGTATCGGGAGGGAGGATTCACCCCTCCACTTT.

The chain joins TRBV27 to TRBJ1-6; D is undetermined. Trimming pared 9 bases from V and 7 bases from J, leaving 13 bases between. CDR1 is MNHEY, CDR2 SMNVEV, per germline (reference sequence). This CDR3 is 13 amino acids long. CDR3 protein: CASGRGLNSPLHF. The CDR3 region has the DNA TGTGCCAGTGGCAGAGGATTAAATTCACCCCTCCACTTT.

This chain joins TRBV11-1 and TRBJ2-7; D is perhaps TRBD2 (6 bases). CDR3 length: 13 amino acids. The V gene lost 3 bases and the J gene lost 1 base, with 7 bases spanning the gap. Germline CDR1 reads SGHAT; CDR2 reads FQDESV (reference sequence). In DNA form, the CDR3 reads TGTGCCAGCAGCTTCGGGAGTTCCTACGAGCAGTACTTC. Translating it yields CASSFGSSYEQYF.

For the CDR3, the DNA is TGTGCCAGTAGTACGGGACAGGGGAACACTGAAGCTTTCTTT. Translated, it gives CASSTGQGNTEAFF. The chain couples TRBV19 to TRBJ1-1, with TRBD1 matching over 9 bases. Germline V gene sequence: CDR1 LNHDA, CDR2 SQIVND (reference sequence). The CDR3 loop spans 14 amino acids. Trimming cost V 4 bases and J 1 base; bases outside gene matches: 1.

The chain has TRBV12-3 or TRBV12-4 and TRBJ1-1; D is uncertain. CDR3 length equals 11 residues. V shed 3 bases and J shed 11 bases, with 10 bases lying between them. CDR3 nucleotides: TGTGCCAGCAGTTTCAGAGGTAACGCTTTCTTT. As protein: CASSFRGNAFF.

CDR3 region: CASSEWAGTYEQYF. The CDR3 nucleotides read TGTGCCAGCAGTGAATGGGCAGGTACCTACGAGCAGTACTTC. This chain joins TRBV6-1 and TRBJ2-7; D not resolved. Germline V gene data show CDR1 as MNHNS and CDR2 as SASEGT. Trimming took off 2 bases at V and 2 bases at J, with 10 bases between the two ends. CDR3 size: 14 residues.

This clone was recorded at least ten times. The CDR3 coding sequence is TGTGCCAGCAGTTATAAGTATGAGTCCTATAATTCACCCCTCCACTTT. Amino acids: CASSYKYESYNSPLHF. The chain links TRBV6-6 to TRBJ1-6; D unclear. The germline V gene encodes CDR1 MNHNY and CDR2 SVGAGI (reference sequence). V lost 3 bases, J lost 1 base, and 10 bases lay in between. The CDR3 loop spans 16 amino acids.

J is TRBJ2-5 and V is TRBV4-2; 12 nucleotides line up with TRBD2. The trim removed 0 bases at V and 1 base at J, leaving 3 bases unmatched. From germline, CDR1 is LGHNA and CDR2 YNFKEQ. This CDR3 has 17 amino acids. The CDR3 sequence is CASSQEGTSGLQETQYF. In DNA, the CDR3 is TGTGCCAGCAGCCAAGAAGGGACTAGCGGGCTCCAAGAGACCCAGTACTTC.

The rearrangement links TRBV7-9 to TRBJ2-7; 7 bases match TRBD1. J was trimmed by 5 bases and V by 4 bases; bases with no gene match: 14. The CDR3 is made up of 16 amino acids. Germline V lookup: CDR1 SEHNR, CDR2 FQNEAQ (reference sequence). The CDR3 reads CASSSWTGWFPDEQYF. The CDR3 bases are TGTGCCAGCAGCTCATGGACAGGTTGGTTCCCCGACGAGCAGTACTTC.